This T cell receptor (beta chain) was sequenced during a study of T-cell memory formation after mild COVID-19. Study observations and caveats: The finding that pre-infection memory included some responding clones suggested that cross-reactive memory joined.

V lost 0 bases and J lost 5, with 6 bases in between. The CDR3 length is 14 residues. Per the germline V gene, CDR1 is SGHRS and CDR2 is YFSETQ. Sample barcodes and UMIs were carried by the TCR alpha and TCR beta cDNA libraries that 5'RACE generated with constant-segment primers. MiXCR, applied by TCRdb to the 5' RACE reads, yields one record per CDR3 protein. The profile shows hundreds of thousands of distinct CDR3 sequences, 7% to 10% of them singletons. Comment on this clonotype: Antigen specificity is unknown.

The chain links TRBV5-1 to TRBJ1-6; D remains ambiguous. This receptor was identified in a man between 18 and 35 years old who had mild COVID-19 (a few samples of this study predate the infection). Cell type and time point are not known. Sequencing was performed on PBMCs or a T cell subset sorted from them (not recorded which). In DNA, the CDR3 is TGCGCCAGCAGCTTGGGCTCGAATAATTCACCCCTCCACTTT. It translates to CASSLGSNNSPLHF. The variable domain in full, completed from reference TRBV5-1 and TRBJ1-6, reads KAGVTQTPRYLIKTRGQQVTLSCSPISGHRSVSWYQQTPGQGLQFLFEYFSETQRNKGNFPGRFSGRQFSNSRSEMNVSTLELGDSALYLCASSLGSNNSPLHFGNGTRLTVT.